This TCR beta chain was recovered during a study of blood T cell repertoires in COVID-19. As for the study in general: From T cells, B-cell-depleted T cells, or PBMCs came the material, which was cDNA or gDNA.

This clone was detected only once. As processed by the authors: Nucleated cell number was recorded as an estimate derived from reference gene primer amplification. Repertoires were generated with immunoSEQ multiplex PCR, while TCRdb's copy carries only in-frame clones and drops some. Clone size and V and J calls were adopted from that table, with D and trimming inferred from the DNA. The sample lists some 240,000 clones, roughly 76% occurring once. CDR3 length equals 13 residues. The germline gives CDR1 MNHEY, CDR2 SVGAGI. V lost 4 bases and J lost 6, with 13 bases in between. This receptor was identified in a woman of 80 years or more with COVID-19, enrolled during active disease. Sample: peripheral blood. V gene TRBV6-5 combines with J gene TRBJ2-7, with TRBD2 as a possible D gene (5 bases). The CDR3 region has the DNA TGTGCCAGCAGTTCATCCGTTCGGGGCGAGCAGTACTTC. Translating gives CASSSSVRGEQYF.